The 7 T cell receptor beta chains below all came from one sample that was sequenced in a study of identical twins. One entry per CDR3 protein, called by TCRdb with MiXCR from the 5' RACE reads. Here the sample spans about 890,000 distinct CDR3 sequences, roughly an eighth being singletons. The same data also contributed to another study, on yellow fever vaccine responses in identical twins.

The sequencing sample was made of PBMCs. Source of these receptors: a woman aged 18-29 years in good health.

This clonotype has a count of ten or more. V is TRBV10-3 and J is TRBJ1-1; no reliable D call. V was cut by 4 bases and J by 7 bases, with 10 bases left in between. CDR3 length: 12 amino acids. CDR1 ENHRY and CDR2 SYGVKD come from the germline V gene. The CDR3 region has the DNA TGTGCCATCAGTGGGTCTGATAGTGAAGCTTTCTTT. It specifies CAISGSDSEAFF.

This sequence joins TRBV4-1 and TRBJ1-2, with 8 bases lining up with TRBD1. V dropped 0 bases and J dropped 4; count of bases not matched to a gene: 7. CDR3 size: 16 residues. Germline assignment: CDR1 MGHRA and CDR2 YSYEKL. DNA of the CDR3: TGCGCCAGCAGCCAAGATGCAGGGGGCAGTCTCTATGGCTACACCTTC. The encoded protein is CASSQDAGGSLYGYTF.

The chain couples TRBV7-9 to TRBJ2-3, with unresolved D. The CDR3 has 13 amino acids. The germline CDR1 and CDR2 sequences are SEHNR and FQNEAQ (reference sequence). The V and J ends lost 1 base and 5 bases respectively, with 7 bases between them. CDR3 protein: CASSLEELDTQYF. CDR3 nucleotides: TGTGCCAGCAGCTTAGAAGAACTAGATACGCAGTATTTT.

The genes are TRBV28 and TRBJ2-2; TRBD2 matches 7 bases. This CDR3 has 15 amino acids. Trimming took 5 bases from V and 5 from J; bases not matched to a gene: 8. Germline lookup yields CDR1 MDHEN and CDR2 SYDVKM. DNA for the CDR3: TGTGCCAGCAGTGCCCAGAGGGGAGGGACCGGGGAGCTGTTTTTT. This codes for CASSAQRGGTGELFF. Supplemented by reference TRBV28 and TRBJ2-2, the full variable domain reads DVKVTQSSRYLVKRTGEKVFLECVQDMDHENMFWYRQDPGLGLRLIYFSYDVKMKEKGDIPEGYSVSREKKERFSLILESASTNQTSMYLCASSAQRGGTGELFFGEGSRLTVL.

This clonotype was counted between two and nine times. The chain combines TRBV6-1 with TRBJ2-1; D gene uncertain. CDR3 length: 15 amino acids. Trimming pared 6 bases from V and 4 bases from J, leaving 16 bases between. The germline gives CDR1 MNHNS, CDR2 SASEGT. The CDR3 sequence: CASSRDGLPYNEQFF. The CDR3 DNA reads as TGTGCCAGCAGCCGAGACGGTTTACCTTACAATGAGCAGTTCTTC.

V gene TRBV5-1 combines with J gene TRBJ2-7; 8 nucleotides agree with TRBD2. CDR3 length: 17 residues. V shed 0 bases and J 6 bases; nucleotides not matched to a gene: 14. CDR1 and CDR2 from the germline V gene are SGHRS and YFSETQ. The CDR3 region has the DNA TGCGCCAGCAGCTTGGGGGGGGCCTCCGGGAGGGCCTTCGAGCAGTACTTC. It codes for CASSLGGASGRAFEQYF. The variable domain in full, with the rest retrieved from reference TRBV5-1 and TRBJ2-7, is KAGVTQTPRYLIKTRGQQVTLSCSPISGHRSVSWYQQTPGQGLQFLFEYFSETQRNKGNFPGRFSGRQFSNSRSEMNVSTLELGDSALYLCASSLGGASGRAFEQYFGPGTRLTVT.

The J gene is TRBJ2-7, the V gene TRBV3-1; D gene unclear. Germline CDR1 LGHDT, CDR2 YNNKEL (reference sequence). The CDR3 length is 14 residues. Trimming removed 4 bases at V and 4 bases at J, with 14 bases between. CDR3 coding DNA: TGTGCCAGCAGCCGCGGACCGGCGGATTACGAGCAGTACTTC. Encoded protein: CASSRGPADYEQYF.